Listed below are T cell receptor beta chains from one sample, sequenced in a study of beta chain features in type 1 diabetes. Repertoires were generated with immunoSEQ multiplex PCR, while TCRdb's copy carries only in-frame clones and drops some. Of 140,000 or so clones listed, around 8.7% are singletons. Sequenced input: central memory CD4+ T cells from blood. All receptors derive from a man between 18 and 29 years old in good health. Each CDR3 is given with its conserved first and last residue. Each record gives: V gene, clone size, J gene, D gene, CDR3 protein, CDR3 DNA. A D gene is named only where the DNA matches it firmly. A clone size is listed for some rows: how often the clone was seen (once, few, many), or a class if it is expanded.

TRBV11-3	-	TRBJ2-3	TRBD2	CASSASSGRTDTQYF	TGTGCCAGCAGCGCATCTAGCGGACGCACAGATACGCAGTATTTT
TRBV7-2	-	TRBJ1-4	-	CASSLALRGAANEKLFF	TGTGCCAGCAGCTTAGCGCTAAGGGGTGCAGCTAATGAAAAACTGTTTTTT
TRBV4-1	few	TRBJ2-3	TRBD1	CASSRNTQGAPDTQYF	TGCGCCAGCAGTCGAAATACTCAGGGGGCCCCAGATACGCAGTATTTT
TRBV6-1	-	TRBJ1-6	-	CASILGQGNSPLHF	-
TRBV4-3	-	TRBJ2-3	-	CASSQVIGGTSTDTQYF	TGCGCCAGCAGCCAAGTAATCGGCGGAACTAGCACAGATACGCAGTATTTT
TRBV5-6	few	TRBJ2-7	TRBD1	CASSITPGQHYEQYF	TGTGCCAGCAGCATCACGCCGGGACAGCACTACGAGCAGTACTTC
TRBV7-6	few	TRBJ1-6	TRBD1	CASSRRDSNSPLHF	TGTGCCAGCAGCCGCCGGGACAGTAATTCACCCCTCCACTTT
TRBV14	few	TRBJ2-2	-	CASSQAFSRSLGELFF	TGTGCCAGCAGCCAAGCATTTTCTAGGTCACTCGGGGAGCTGTTTTTT
TRBV7-3	-	TRBJ2-4	-	CASSPSRGTKNIQYF	TGTGCCAGCAGCCCAAGTAGGGGCACCAAAAACATTCAGTACTTC
TRBV27	few	TRBJ1-5	TRBD1	CASQTGGSNQPQHF	TGTGCCAGCCAAACAGGGGGCTCCAATCAGCCCCAGCATTTT
TRBV27	-	TRBJ1-5	-	CASSSHGTPYQPQHF	TGTGCCAGCAGTTCCCACGGGACACCGTATCAGCCCCAGCATTTT
TRBV5-4	-	TRBJ2-4	-	CASSPWTEKNIQYF	TGTGCCAGCAGCCCCTGGACAGAGAAAAACATTCAGTACTTC
TRBV6-1	-	TRBJ1-2	TRBD1	CASKSGRGDGYTF	TGTGCCAGCAAGAGCGGCAGGGGGGATGGCTACACCTTC
TRBV27	few	TRBJ2-7	-	CASSYRNNYEQYF	TGTGCCAGCAGTTACCGAAACAACTACGAGCAGTACTTC
TRBV6-5	-	TRBJ2-1	-	CASSSLTSSYNEQFF	TGTGCCAGCAGTTCATTGACTAGCTCCTACAATGAGCAGTTCTTC
TRBV2	few	TRBJ2-7	-	CASSPTGYEQYF	TGTGCCAGCAGTCCTACAGGCTACGAGCAGTACTTC
TRBV25-1	-	TRBJ2-5	TRBD2	CASSEVTSSLQETQYF	TGTGCCAGCAGTGAAGTGACTAGCAGCCTCCAAGAGACCCAGTACTTC
TRBV4-1	-	TRBJ2-5	TRBD2	CASSQGTSAVRTQYF	TGCGCCAGCAGCCAAGGGACTAGCGCGGTCCGGACCCAGTACTTC
TRBV7-2	few	TRBJ1-4	TRBD1	CASGTGRSRDEKLFF	TGTGCCAGTGGGACAGGGCGTTCAAGGGACGAAAAACTGTTTTTT
TRBV5-4	-	TRBJ2-2	TRBD1	CASSPQGARGTGELFF	TGTGCCAGCAGCCCTCAGGGGGCGCGGGGCACCGGGGAGCTGTTTTTT
TRBV7-9	-	TRBJ2-7	-	CASSPQGNSYEQYF	TGTGCCAGCAGCCCACAGGGAAACTCCTACGAGCAGTACTTC
TRBV5-4	few	TRBJ2-7	-	CASSLGRQARDEQYF	TGTGCCAGCAGCTTAGGTCGACAGGCAAGGGACGAGCAGTACTTC
TRBV21-1	-	TRBJ2-5	-	CASSKRDRREETQYF	TGTGCCAGCAGCAAACGAGACAGGCGCGAGGAGACCCAGTACTTC
TRBV7-2	-	TRBJ1-2	-	CASSLEAGRYTF	TGTGCCAGCAGCTTAGAGGCAGGGCGCTACACCTTC
TRBV7-2	many	TRBJ2-7	-	CASSTGVGYEQYF	TGTGCCAGCAGCACGGGGGTCGGCTACGAGCAGTACTTC
TRBV7-9	many	TRBJ1-4	TRBD1	CASSTWTGTATNEKLFF	TGTGCCAGCAGCACCTGGACAGGGACTGCAACTAATGAAAAACTGTTTTTT
TRBV5-1	few	TRBJ2-5	-	CASSRQGGEQETQYF	TGCGCCAGCAGCCGACAGGGCGGGGAACAAGAGACCCAGTACTTC
TRBV19	-	TRBJ2-3	-	CASSMTAPSTDTQYF	TGTGCCAGTAGTATGACAGCCCCTAGCACAGATACGCAGTATTTT
TRBV7-3	-	TRBJ2-1	-	CASSLTKGDEQFF	TGTGCCAGCAGCTTAACCAAGGGGGATGAGCAGTTCTTC
TRBV30	-	TRBJ1-2	-	CAWSVQAARTF	TGTGCCTGGAGTGTACAGGCAGCGAGAACCTTC
TRBV2	few	TRBJ1-1	-	CASRRTLNTEAFF	TGTGCCAGCAGGAGGACATTGAACACTGAAGCTTTCTTT
TRBV10-3	-	TRBJ2-2	TRBD2	CAISEQAGANTGELFF	TGTGCCATCAGTGAGCAAGCGGGGGCCAACACCGGGGAGCTGTTTTTT
TRBV15	few	TRBJ2-4	-	CATSRPRDTLAKNIQYF	TGTGCCACCAGCAGACCCCGGGACACCTTAGCCAAAAACATTCAGTACTTC
TRBV7-8	-	TRBJ1-6	TRBD1	CASSPTGTGDSPLHF	TGTGCCAGCAGCCCAACCGGGACAGGAGACTCACCCCTCCACTTT
TRBV7-2	-	TRBJ1-4	TRBD1	CASSQGQGSEKLFF	TGTGCCAGCAGCCAAGGACAGGGGAGTGAAAAACTGTTTTTT
TRBV18	-	TRBJ2-1	TRBD2	CASSPVSGANNEQFF	TGTGCCAGCTCACCAGTCAGCGGGGCGAACAATGAGCAGTTCTTC
TRBV11-3	few	TRBJ1-6	TRBD1	CASSLWTGKDSPLHF	TGTGCCAGCAGCTTGTGGACAGGGAAAGACTCACCCCTCCACTTT
TRBV2	-	TRBJ1-2	-	CASSDNGNYGYTF	TGTGCCAGCAGTGACAACGGTAACTATGGCTACACCTTC
TRBV7-2	few	TRBJ1-6	-	CASSRPPGGSYNSPLHF	TGTGCCAGCAGCCGACCCCCTGGAGGCTCCTATAATTCACCCCTCCACTTT
TRBV6-6	few	TRBJ1-5	-	CATSDSRANQPQHF	TGTGCCACCTCAGACTCCAGGGCGAATCAGCCCCAGCATTTT
TRBV7-2	-	TRBJ2-1	TRBD2	CASSLAGLAGAYNEQFF	TGTGCCAGCAGCTTAGCCGGGCTAGCGGGGGCCTACAATGAGCAGTTCTTC
TRBV15	many	TRBJ2-3	-	CATSRDTVTDTQYF	TGTGCCACCAGCAGAGACACGGTGACAGATACGCAGTATTTT